This TCR beta chain was sequenced for a study of CXCR3-negative and CXCR3-positive naive CD8 T cells. Study conclusions and caveats: Higher TRB CDR3 hydrophobicity marked CXCR3-positive naive cells relative to CXCR3-negative naive cells. Most assays used freshly isolated PBMCs, as cryopreservation partially reduced CXCR3. Comparably high diversity was seen in both naive subsets, and much lower diversity in memory CD8+ cells. Naive subsets showed comparable surface CD5, and TCR interaction strength was also inferred from TRB CDR3 physicochemistry.

Concerning this clonotype itself: Its antigen is currently unknown.

UMI-labeled 5' RACE TRB cDNA libraries were prepared from the cells. TCRdb reprocessed the 5' RACE reads, keeping one entry per CDR3 protein, no DNA. In all, the sample yields about 150,000 distinct CDR3 sequences. Specimen: naive CXCR3+ CD8+ T cells from blood. Subset noted: CD45RO-CCR7+CD27+CD95- naive CD8+ T cells expressing CXCR3 (TNR3+). The source of this sequence is a human donor in good health. Some clones in this sample may be carry-over from other donors' samples.

The CDR3 region is CASSQGPGFLANVLTF. The chain couples TRBV14 to TRBJ2-6; TCRdb designates TRBD1, a call that cannot be tested without DNA. The CDR3 length is 16 residues. Germline CDR1 reads SGHDN; CDR2 reads FVKESK.